Included here is one TCR beta chain sequence, with context. V lost 1 base and J 4 bases, leaving 7 bases between the germline ends. Germline lookup yields CDR1 LNHNV and CDR2 YYDKDF (reference sequence). The CDR3 totals 13 residues. These data come from a study of blood T cell repertoires in COVID-19. Study background: COVID-19 samples collected from the United States, Italy and Spain covered acute and convalescent phases. Sample material is recorded as cDNA or gDNA derived from T cells, B-cell-depleted T cells, or PBMCs.

In the study's own analysis: Estimates of nucleated cell counts were drawn from the amplification of reference gene primers. The protocol was immunoSEQ multiplex PCR, while the TCRdb copy is restricted to in-frame clones and leaves out a portion. V and J calls and clone size come straight from that table; D and trimming were deduced from the DNA. Of about 170,000 clones in the sample, approximately 82% were seen once. The J gene is TRBJ1-2, the V gene TRBV15; D may be TRBD1 (6 bases). The sample consisted of peripheral blood. This sequence originates from a woman of 80 years or more with acute or convalescent COVID-19. CDR3: CATSRAQGYGYTF. In DNA form, the CDR3 reads TGTGCCACCAGCAGAGCACAGGGCTATGGCTACACCTTC.